The clone carrying this T cell receptor (beta chain) has ten or more counts. The record originates from a study of CD8+CD57+ T cells in acquired aplastic anemia. Using genomic DNA as the template, TCR beta VDJ and CDR3 profiling was carried out. TCRdb called the reads again in MiXCR, with one record for every CDR3 protein. The sample yields fewer than 100,000 distinct CDR3 sequences, around 42% seen once. The CDR3 totals 14 residues. CDR1 is SGDLS, CDR2 YYNGEE, per germline. V was trimmed by 0 bases and J by 0 bases, leaving 3 bases between them. The chain has TRBV9 and TRBJ1-4; D unclear. The receptor was derived from a human donor in good health, serving as a control. The sample taken for sequencing was sorted CD4+, CD8+, or CD8+CD57+ T cells (not recorded which) from PBMCs. CDR3 residues: CASSVGATNEKLFF. The CDR3 DNA reads TGTGCCAGCAGCGTAGGGGCAACTAATGAAAAACTGTTTTTT.